A selection of T cell receptor beta chains follows, all from one sample in a study of regulatory T cells in long-lasting Graves disease. TCRdb ran MiXCR on the multiplex PCR reads and lists one entry per CDR3 protein. The sample lists 500,000 to 700,000 distinct CDR3 sequences; roughly 16% were seen once. The sample was also linked to a second study, of T cells in Graves' hyperthyroidism and ophthalmopathy.

The material was peripheral blood mononuclear cells (PBMCs), obtained at new diagnosis, from a patient treated with antithyroid drugs. These receptors originate from a woman between 25 and 40 years old with Graves disease. CDR3s include the opening cysteine and the closing phenylalanine or tryptophan. A D gene is named only where the DNA matches it firmly. Size tells how often a clone was seen (once, few, many) or the class of an expanded clone, and some rows leave it out.

J: TRBJ1-1; V: TRBV12-3/TRBV12-4; D: NA; size: many; DNA: TGTGCCAGCAGTTTACGAATCGGAGGGGAGAGTCGCTTTGAAGCTTTCTTT; CDR3: CASSLRIGGESRFEAFF
J: TRBJ1-4; V: TRBV2; D: NA; size: many; DNA: TGTGCCAGCCGGGCCAGCGACCGAAAGGCTAATGAAAAACTGTTTTTT; CDR3: CASRASDRKANEKLFF
J: TRBJ2-2; V: TRBV20-1; D: NA; size: few; DNA: TGCAGTGCTAGAGGGGTGGGAGTGGGAAACACCGGGGAGCTGTTTTTT; CDR3: CSARGVGVGNTGELFF
J: TRBJ1-1; V: TRBV7-9; D: NA; size: NA; DNA: TGTGCCAGCAGCCGGGATAACAAAATAGTCACTGAAGCTTTCTTT; CDR3: CASSRDNKIVTEAFF
J: TRBJ2-7; V: TRBV30; D: NA; size: many; DNA: TGTGCCTTCGCCCGGGGCAGCCAGACGCACGAGCAGTACTTC; CDR3: CAFARGSQTHEQYF
J: TRBJ2-3; V: TRBV3-1; D: TRBD2; size: few; DNA: TGTGCCAGCAGCCAAGAACGACCCGGAGGGCTAGCGGTGCTCACAGATACGCAGTATTTT; CDR3: CASSQERPGGLAVLTDTQYF
J: TRBJ1-5; V: TRBV6-1; D: TRBD1; size: NA; DNA: TGTGCCAGCAGTGAAATCCGGGACAGGTTGAAGCCCCAGCATTTT; CDR3: CASSEIRDRLKPQHF
J: TRBJ2-3; V: TRBV5-1; D: NA; size: NA; DNA: TGCGCCAGCAGCTTGTCCTCACCCGTTGGCACAGATACGCAGTATTTT; CDR3: CASSLSSPVGTDTQYF
J: TRBJ2-5; V: TRBV7-9; D: NA; size: many; DNA: TGTGCCAGCAGCTTAAGGGGTACGGGGTCCCAAGAGACCCAGTACTTC; CDR3: CASSLRGTGSQETQYF
J: TRBJ1-4; V: TRBV7-2; D: NA; size: many; DNA: TGTGCCAGCAACCGGGGGGCAGGTGAAAAACTGTTTTTT; CDR3: CASNRGAGEKLFF
J: TRBJ2-7; V: TRBV7-2; D: TRBD2; size: few; DNA: TGTGCCAGCAGCTTAAGGGGCGGGGGGAGCCCCTACGAGCAGTACTTC; CDR3: CASSLRGGGSPYEQYF
J: TRBJ1-2; V: TRBV27; D: NA; size: many; DNA: TGTGCCAGCAGGACACTAAACTATGGCTACACCTTC; CDR3: CASRTLNYGYTF
J: TRBJ2-7; V: TRBV5-1; D: TRBD1; size: many; DNA: TGTGCCAGCAGCCAAGGTACAGGGGGCTACGAGCAGTACTTC; CDR3: CASSQGTGGYEQYF
J: TRBJ2-5; V: TRBV27; D: TRBD2; size: NA; DNA: TGTGCCAGCAGTTTAGGATCGGGGGGAGGCCAAGAGACCCAGTACTTC; CDR3: CASSLGSGGGQETQYF
J: TRBJ2-1; V: TRBV28; D: TRBD2; size: many; DNA: TGTGCCAGCATCCAGGGAGGTCTAGCGGGCTCCTACAATGAGCAGTTCTTC; CDR3: CASIQGGLAGSYNEQFF
J: TRBJ2-7; V: TRBV6-1; D: TRBD1; size: NA; DNA: TGTGCCAGCAGAGGACAGGGGAGGGCCTACGAGCAGTACTTC; CDR3: CASRGQGRAYEQYF
J: TRBJ2-7; V: TRBV20-1; D: NA; size: NA; DNA: TGCAGTGCTAGAGATTCCGGAACGGGGGAGCAGTACTTC; CDR3: CSARDSGTGEQYF
J: TRBJ2-1; V: TRBV7-6; D: NA; size: many; DNA: TGTGCCAGCAGCTTAGGGCTGTACAATGAGCAGTTCTTC; CDR3: CASSLGLYNEQFF
J: TRBJ2-1; V: TRBV19; D: NA; size: NA; DNA: TGTGCCAGTAGTATCCGACTGCGCGGGACCTACAATGAGCAGTTCTTC; CDR3: CASSIRLRGTYNEQFF
J: TRBJ2-7; V: TRBV4-2; D: NA; size: NA; DNA: TGTGCCAGCAGCCAAGAACTGGGACGGACCTACGAGCAGTACTTC; CDR3: CASSQELGRTYEQYF
J: TRBJ2-7; V: TRBV28; D: NA; size: many; DNA: TGTGCCAGCAGCCAACTGGGGGGGGGGGCGCGTTACGAGCAGTACTTC; CDR3: CASSQLGGGARYEQYF
J: TRBJ1-6; V: TRBV6-1; D: NA; size: many; DNA: TGTGCCAGCTCTTTAATTCCGCCAACAAACGGTGAAAGTAATTCACCCCTCCACTTT; CDR3: CASSLIPPTNGESNSPLHF
J: TRBJ1-5; V: TRBV30; D: NA; size: many; DNA: TGTGCCTGGAGTGAAGGCCTACCGCCCCAGCATTTT; CDR3: CAWSEGLPPQHF
J: TRBJ2-5; V: TRBV7-9; D: TRBD1; size: few; DNA: TGTGCCAGCAGCTTTCTGCCCCGGAGGGACAGGGTTAACGAGACCCAGTACTTC; CDR3: CASSFLPRRDRVNETQYF
J: TRBJ1-5; V: TRBV27; D: TRBD1; size: many; DNA: TGTGCCAGCAGTCCCCGTAACAGGGGTGGCCAGCCCCAGCATTTT; CDR3: CASSPRNRGGQPQHF
J: TRBJ1-2; V: TRBV7-2; D: TRBD1; size: many; DNA: TGTGCCAGCAGCTTAGCCGGGACAGGGGGCGGCTACACCTTC; CDR3: CASSLAGTGGGYTF
J: TRBJ2-2; V: TRBV20-1; D: TRBD2; size: NA; DNA: TGCAGTGCTAAGGAACCAAGCGGGGCGAACACCGAGGAGCTGTTTTTT; CDR3: CSAKEPSGANTEELFF
J: TRBJ1-5; V: TRBV19; D: TRBD1; size: NA; DNA: TGTGCCAGTAGTCAGACGGTCATGAGGGGGCCTCAGCCCCAGCATTTT; CDR3: CASSQTVMRGPQPQHF
J: TRBJ1-6; V: TRBV7-8; D: NA; size: many; DNA: TGTGCCAGCAGCTCCGACAGGACGAATTCACCCCTCCACTTT; CDR3: CASSSDRTNSPLHF
J: TRBJ1-3; V: TRBV7-9; D: NA; size: few; DNA: TGTGCCAGCAGCGTAACAGGGTACTCTGGAAACACCATATATTTT; CDR3: CASSVTGYSGNTIYF
J: TRBJ1-1; V: TRBV29-1; D: NA; size: few; DNA: TGCAGCGTCGACGGGGGGGCAGATGAAGCTTTCTTT; CDR3: CSVDGGADEAFF
J: TRBJ2-7; V: TRBV30; D: TRBD1; size: many; DNA: TGTGCCTGGAGCCTGACGGACAGGGGATACGAGCAGTACTTC; CDR3: CAWSLTDRGYEQYF
J: TRBJ2-5; V: TRBV28; D: TRBD1; size: many; DNA: TGTGCCAGCAGTTTTTCCCCCCGGACAGGGCGGGAGACCCAGTACTTC; CDR3: CASSFSPRTGRETQYF
J: TRBJ2-1; V: TRBV20-1; D: NA; size: NA; DNA: TGCAGTGCTAGAGACGGGGACTACGCGACAGGTGAGCAGTTCTTC; CDR3: CSARDGDYATGEQFF
J: TRBJ2-1; V: TRBV10-3; D: NA; size: many; DNA: TGTGCCATCAGTTTAGCCTCAGGGGAGGGTGAGCAGTTCTTC; CDR3: CAISLASGEGEQFF
J: TRBJ2-3; V: TRBV10-3; D: NA; size: many; DNA: TGTGCCATCAGTAGGGGGGCAGATACGCAGTATTTT; CDR3: CAISRGADTQYF
J: TRBJ1-5; V: TRBV19; D: NA; size: NA; DNA: TGTGCCAGTAGCCGGGACGGATCTAGCAATCAGCCCCAGCATTTT; CDR3: CASSRDGSSNQPQHF
J: TRBJ2-1; V: TRBV28; D: NA; size: many; DNA: TGTGCCAGCAGTTTAGGGTGGGGTGTGTTCAATGAGCAGTTCTTC; CDR3: CASSLGWGVFNEQFF
J: TRBJ2-3; V: TRBV3-1; D: TRBD1; size: few; DNA: TGTGCCAGCAGCCAAGATACCGGACAGGGGTTGTCAGATACGCAGTATTTT; CDR3: CASSQDTGQGLSDTQYF
J: TRBJ2-1; V: TRBV12-3/TRBV12-4; D: NA; size: NA; DNA: TGTGCCAGCAGTCGTAATATAGACAGCCATGAGCAGTTCTTC; CDR3: CASSRNIDSHEQFF
J: TRBJ2-3; V: TRBV7-2; D: NA; size: NA; DNA: TGTGCCAGCAGCTATCTGGGGAGCACGCAGTATTTT; CDR3: CASSYLGSTQYF
J: TRBJ1-3; V: TRBV27; D: NA; size: NA; DNA: TGTGCCAGCAGTAACGGGGAGCAGTCGAACATATATTTT; CDR3: CASSNGEQSNIYF
J: TRBJ2-3; V: TRBV19; D: TRBD1; size: NA; DNA: TGTGCCAGTACGACGACGACAGGGGGCTCAGATACGCAGTATTTT; CDR3: CASTTTTGGSDTQYF
J: TRBJ1-4; V: TRBV11-3; D: NA; size: many; DNA: TGTGCCAGCAGCCCCCCGGGACATCTGTTTTTT; CDR3: CASSPPGHLFF